This T cell receptor (beta chain) was identified during a study of glioma-infiltrating T cells. The overall study: Glioblastomas were WHO grade IV, sampled at first diagnosis; low-grade were grade II.

This clonotype was seen a few times. TCR alpha and beta CDR3 regions were amplified from RNA using iRepertoire nested multiplex PCR. One entry per CDR3 protein results from TCRdb running MiXCR on the multiplex PCR reads. Of about 410,000 distinct CDR3 sequences in the sample, 35% to 45% are singletons; the top ten hold around 12%. V dropped 5 bases and J dropped 11; count of bases not matched to a gene: 6. The CDR3 has 13 amino acids. The V gene's germline CDR1 is SGHTA and CDR2 FQGNSA. This clonotype was obtained from a human donor with low-grade glioma or glioblastoma, undergoing nonglioma brain surgery, or in good health (not recorded which). The sequenced material came from glioma tissue, nonneoplastic brain tissue, or PBMCs (not recorded which). J is TRBJ2-5 and V is TRBV7-2, with 12 nucleotides matching TRBD2. The CDR3 bases are TGTGCCAGCAGCGAAGGACTAGCGGGGCCACAGTACTTC. It specifies CASSEGLAGPQYF.